Below, one T cell receptor (beta chain) is given with its context. Its antigen is unknown. The data were obtained in a study of cytomegalovirus exposure and HLA in healthy donors. Study-level information: Earlier, 200 million or so T cells were analyzed, and 90 million to 120 million unique TCR beta sequences were found among them. Caucasian-associated ancestry cluster membership applied to just over 80% of 398 genotyped donors. Findings and caveats of the study: Being indistinguishable, some V segments were excluded, TRBV6-2 and TRBV6-3 among them. The study flagged approximately 180 TCR beta chains as cytomegalovirus-associated.

PCR used 60 Vbeta primers and 13 Jbeta primers. Sequencing used immunoSEQ multiplex PCR; TCRdb keeps in-frame clones, though not all of them. The table lists 100,000 or so clones, about 81% of them singletons, with about 1.5% in the top ten. Germline CDR1 and CDR2: SGHRS and YFSETQ. CDR3 length: 16 amino acids. The ends were cut back, 2 bases at V and 0 bases at J, with 12 bases in the middle. This TCR came from a man aged 35-49 years in good health and CMV-seronegative. This sequence joins TRBV5-1 and TRBJ2-1; maybe TRBD2 (6 bases). The material sequenced was PBMCs. CDR3 bases: TGCGCCAGCAGCTTCGGGGGACTGGGCTCCTACAATGAGCAGTTCTTC. Its translation: CASSFGGLGSYNEQFF.